Following are 16 T cell receptor beta chains from one sample sequenced in a study of blood T cell repertoires in COVID-19 (TCRdb year 2020). The receptor library was made with the immunoSEQ multiplex PCR assay. As stored in TCRdb, this immuneACCESS dataset retains in-frame rearrangements with V and J assigned. A fraction of the clones does not appear; measured against another copy, unresolved V genes explain less than half of the discrepancy, and the remainder lacks a known reason. The sample includes some 45,000 clones, with around 90% observed a single time. The ten largest clonotypes hold 15% of the sample. The material sequenced was peripheral blood. The receptors were sampled from a man aged 60 to 75 with active COVID-19.

The chain joins TRBV28 to TRBJ1-6; 10 bases fit TRBD1. V shed 4 bases and J 10 bases; nucleotides not matched to a gene: 1. Germline values: CDR1 MDHEN, CDR2 SYDVKM. The CDR3 is made up of 13 amino acids. CDR3: CASSSGQGSPLHF. As DNA, the CDR3 is TGTGCCAGCAGTTCGGGACAGGGGTCACCCCTCCACTTT.

The genes are TRBV7-3 and TRBJ2-5, with a weak D call TRBD2 (5 bases). CDR1 and CDR2 (germline): SGHTA, FQGTGA. V lost 2 bases and J lost 5, with 15 bases in between. The CDR3 spans 15 residues. The CDR3, as DNA: TGTGCCAGCAGCTTAGATGGCAACTCGGGGGAGACCCAGTACTTC. It codes for CASSLDGNSGETQYF.

V gene TRBV7-8 combines with J gene TRBJ2-2, with TRBD1 identical over 8 bases. CDR3 length equals 16 residues. V gave up 2 bases and J gave up 5 bases; unmatched junction bases: 7. Germline V lookup: CDR1 SGHVS, CDR2 FQNEAQ. The CDR3 sequence: CASSLRGQGRTGELFF. In nucleotides, the CDR3 is TGTGCCAGCAGCTTAAGAGGACAGGGAAGGACCGGGGAGCTGTTTTTT.

The chain links TRBV5-1 to TRBJ2-5, with 8 bases lining up with TRBD1. The CDR3 extends over 14 amino acids. The V gene's germline CDR1 is SGHRS and CDR2 YFSETQ. V trimming: 1 base; J trimming: 1 base; junction bases outside the gene matches: 0. The CDR3 region is CASSLTGGQETQYF. The CDR3 DNA reads TGCGCCAGCAGCTTGACAGGGGGCCAAGAGACCCAGTACTTC.

The chain joins TRBV4-3 to TRBJ1-1, with D possibly TRBD1 on 6 matching bases. Germline assignment: CDR1 LGHNA and CDR2 YSLEER. This CDR3 spans 15 amino acids. V dropped 1 base and J dropped 5 bases, with 14 bases sitting between them. The CDR3 DNA follows: TGCGCCAGCAGCCAAGGGGCGACAGGCAGGACTGAAGCTTTCTTT. It is translated as CASSQGATGRTEAFF.

This rearrangement joins TRBV28 to TRBJ2-7; TRBD1 agrees at 8 bases. The V segment lost 0 bases and the J segment 7 bases; nucleotides outside the gene matches: 2. CDR1 is MDHEN and CDR2 is SYDVKM in the germline V gene. The CDR3 loop spans 13 amino acids. CDR3 in amino acids: CASSLWDRDEQYF. The DNA for the CDR3 is TGTGCCAGCAGTTTATGGGACAGGGATGAGCAGTACTTC.

The chain uses TRBV2 and TRBJ2-7; the D gene is possibly TRBD1 (5 bases). V was cut by 5 bases and J by 4 bases, with 21 bases left in between. The CDR3 contains 16 residues. Germline CDR1 reads SNHLY; CDR2 reads FYNNEI. CDR3 in DNA: TGTGCCAGCAGTCGTCGCCCGGGCAGGGTGGGATACGAGCAGTACTTC. Translating it yields CASSRRPGRVGYEQYF.

This chain joins TRBV6-6 and TRBJ1-1, with 7 bases that match TRBD1. The CDR3 spans 14 residues. The germline CDR1 and CDR2 sequences are MNHNY and SVGAGI (reference sequence). The V gene end was trimmed by 4 bases and the J gene end by 1 base; junction bases not matched to a gene: 3. The CDR3 nucleotides read TGTGCCAGCAGTTTGAGGACAGGGAACACTGAAGCTTTCTTT. Translated: CASSLRTGNTEAFF.

The V call is TRBV7-3, the J call TRBJ2-5; 8 bases are a match to TRBD1. This CDR3 is built from 16 residues. V shed 2 bases, J shed 0 bases, and the junction held 5 bases outside the gene matches. The germline gives CDR1 SGHTA, CDR2 FQGTGA. The CDR3 sequence: CASSLGRDRYQETQYF. For the CDR3, the DNA is TGTGCCAGCAGCTTAGGCCGGGACAGGTACCAAGAGACCCAGTACTTC. The full variable domain, completed using reference TRBV7-3 and TRBJ2-5, is GAGVSQTPSNKVTEKGKYVELRCDPISGHTALYWYRQSLGQGPEFLIYFQGTGAADDSGLPNDRFFAVRPEGSVSTLKIQRTERGDSAVYLCASSLGRDRYQETQYFGPGTRLLVL.

The chain has TRBV3-1 (or the pseudogene TRBV3-2) and TRBJ1-3, with D perhaps TRBD1 (5 bases). The CDR3 extends over 17 amino acids. Trimming took 2 bases from V and 0 from J, leaving 14 bases between them. CDR1 and CDR2 (germline): LGHDT, YNNKEL (reference sequence). The CDR3 bases are TGTGCCAGCAGCCAAAGTATGGGACTCTACTCTGGAAACACCATATATTTT. This codes for CASSQSMGLYSGNTIYF.

This clone was observed once. The V call is TRBV5-1, the J call TRBJ2-7; perhaps TRBD1 as D (5 bases). The V and J ends lost 1 base and 2 bases respectively, with 13 bases between them. CDR3 length: 15 residues. Looked up from germline, CDR1 is SGHRS and CDR2 is YFSETQ. DNA for the CDR3: TGCGCCAGCAGCTTGCAGACAGCCGGTGCCTACGAGCAGTACTTC. It translates to CASSLQTAGAYEQYF.

This chain links TRBV4-3 with TRBJ1-1, with 8 positions matching TRBD1. V trimming: 0 bases; J trimming: 4 bases; junction bases outside the gene matches: 7. Germline lookup yields CDR1 LGHNA and CDR2 YSLEER. The CDR3 contains 16 residues. This chain's CDR3 is CASSQDTRGLGTEAFF. For the CDR3, the DNA is TGCGCCAGCAGCCAAGATACCAGGGGGCTGGGCACTGAAGCTTTCTTT.

V is TRBV6-2 or TRBV6-3 and J is TRBJ2-1, with 9 bases identical to TRBD2. V trimming: 6 bases; J trimming: 9 bases; junction bases outside the gene matches: 6. Germline V lookup: CDR1 MNHEY, CDR2 SVGEGT. The CDR3 spans 13 residues. CDR3 nucleotide sequence: TGTGCCAGCAGCCTAGCGGGGAGGCGTGAGCAGTTCTTC. Translating gives CASSLAGRREQFF.

This chain links TRBV6-5 with TRBJ2-1, with D maybe TRBD2 (6 bases). Germline CDR1 is MNHEY and CDR2 is SVGAGI. V was shortened by 7 bases and J by 6 bases, with 16 bases between the two germline ends. This CDR3 region has 14 residues. In nucleotides, the CDR3 is TGTGCCAGCAAAATAGCGGAAGCCGTCAATGAGCAGTTCTTC. This gives the protein CASKIAEAVNEQFF.

The V gene is TRBV28, the J gene TRBJ2-3; TRBD1 agrees at 8 bases. CDR1 is MDHEN and CDR2 is SYDVKM in the germline V gene. V lost 6 bases and J lost 3; bases outside the gene matches: 5. This CDR3 contains 14 residues. The CDR3 nucleotides are TGTGCCAGCAGGAAACAGGGGGTGACAGATACGCAGTATTTT. This sequence encodes CASRKQGVTDTQYF. The full variable domain, rest sourced from reference TRBV28 and TRBJ2-3, is DVKVTQSSRYLVKRTGEKVFLECVQDMDHENMFWYRQDPGLGLRLIYFSYDVKMKEKGDIPEGYSVSREKKERFSLILESASTNQTSMYLCASRKQGVTDTQYFGPGTRLTVL.

The chain joins TRBV12-3 or TRBV12-4 to TRBJ1-2; D is perhaps TRBD1 (5 bases). This CDR3 has 13 amino acids. V lost 5 bases and J 4 bases, leaving 11 bases between the germline ends. This CDR3 is CASSTTVGYGYTF. The DNA for the CDR3 is TGTGCCAGCAGTACGACAGTAGGCTATGGCTACACCTTC.